Sequencing of this TCR beta chain was carried out in a study of blood T cell repertoires in COVID-19. About the study: The United States, Italy and Spain were the sources of the acute and convalescent COVID-19 samples. The analysed material was cDNA or gDNA that came from T cells, B-cell-depleted T cells, or PBMCs.

This clone was detected only once. As originally analysed: Reference gene primer amplification gave estimated nucleated cell counts. Measured with immunoSEQ multiplex PCR; TCRdb has only the in-frame clones, and not every one. That table supplies the V and J calls and clone size; D and trimming were determined from the DNA. The data contain 88,000 or so clones, 86% of them singletons. The source of this sequence is a man between 60 and 75 years old with acute or convalescent COVID-19. Sample: peripheral blood.

The CDR3 reads CASSLKGSASGEKLFF. CDR3 in DNA: TGTGCCAGCAGCTTAAAAGGAAGCGCCTCAGGGGAAAAACTGTTTTTT. The J gene is TRBJ1-4, the V gene TRBV7-9, with TRBD1 as a possible D gene (5 bases). This CDR3 has 16 residues. The germline CDR1 and CDR2 sequences are SEHNR and FQNEAQ (reference sequence). The V and J ends lost 2 bases and 8 bases respectively, with 18 bases between them.